The entry that follows covers one T cell receptor (beta chain) sequence. This CDR3 is built from 14 residues. V lost 6 bases, J lost 5 bases, and 11 bases lay in between. Germline CDR1 is MNHEY and CDR2 is SVGAGI. This entry comes from a study of blood T cell repertoires in COVID-19. Assay: immunoSEQ multiplex PCR; the TCRdb copy retains only in-frame clones and omits some. The sample contains hundreds of thousands of clones, around nine tenths of which appear only once. This rearrangement joins TRBV6-5 to TRBJ2-6; no definite D call. The sample comprised peripheral blood. This clonotype was obtained from a woman aged 18-30 years who had recovered from COVID-19. The chain's CDR3 is CASRPTDWANVLTF. CDR3 DNA: TGTGCCAGCAGGCCCACCGACTGGGCCAACGTCCTGACTTTC.